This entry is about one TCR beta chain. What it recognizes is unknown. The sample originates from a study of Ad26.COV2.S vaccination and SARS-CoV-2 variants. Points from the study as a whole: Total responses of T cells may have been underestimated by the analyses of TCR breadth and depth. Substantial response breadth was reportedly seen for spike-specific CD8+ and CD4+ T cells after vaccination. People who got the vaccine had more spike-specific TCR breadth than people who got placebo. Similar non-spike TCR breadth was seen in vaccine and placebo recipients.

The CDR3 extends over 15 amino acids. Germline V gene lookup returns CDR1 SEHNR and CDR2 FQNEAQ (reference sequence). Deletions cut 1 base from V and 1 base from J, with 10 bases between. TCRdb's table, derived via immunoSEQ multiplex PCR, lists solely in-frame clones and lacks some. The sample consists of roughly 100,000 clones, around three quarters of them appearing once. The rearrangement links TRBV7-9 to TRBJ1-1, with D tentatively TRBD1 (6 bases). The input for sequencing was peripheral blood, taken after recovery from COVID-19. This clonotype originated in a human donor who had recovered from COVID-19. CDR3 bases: TGTGCCAGCAGCTTAGGAGGGGGGAGGAACACTGAAGCTTTCTTT. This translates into CASSLGGGRNTEAFF.